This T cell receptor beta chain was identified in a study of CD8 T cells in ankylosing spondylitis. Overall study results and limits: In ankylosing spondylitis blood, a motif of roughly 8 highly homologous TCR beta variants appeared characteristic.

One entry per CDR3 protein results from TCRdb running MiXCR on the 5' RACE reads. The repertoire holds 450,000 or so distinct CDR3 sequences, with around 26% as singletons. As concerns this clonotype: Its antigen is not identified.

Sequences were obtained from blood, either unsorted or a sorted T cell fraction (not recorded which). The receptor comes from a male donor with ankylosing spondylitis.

The CDR3 loop reads CSAVLAGAVTQYF. The CDR3 DNA follows: TGCAGTGCTGTTCTGGCGGGAGCTGTTACGCAGTATTTT. The chain uses TRBV20-1 and TRBJ2-3, with 7 positions matching TRBD2. This CDR3 region has 13 residues. The V gene's germline CDR1 is DFQATT and CDR2 SNEGSKA (reference sequence). Losses at the gene ends were 5 bases for V and 8 bases for J; bases not matched to a gene: 10.